These 6 T cell receptor beta chains came from one sample sequenced in a study of CD8+CD57+ T cells in acquired aplastic anemia. TCR beta VDJ and CDR3 profiles were obtained from a genomic DNA template. TCRdb reprocessed the reads with MiXCR, giving one entry per CDR3 protein. The sample lists 220,000 or so distinct CDR3 sequences, about 60% occurring once. Patients chosen for sequencing had shown CD8+CD57+ cell expansion by flow cytometry. The sequencing sample was made of sorted CD4+, CD8+, or CD8+CD57+ T cells (not recorded which) from PBMCs. The source is a human donor with aplastic anemia.

This chain joins TRBV5-1 and TRBJ1-3; TRBD1 might be the D (5 bases). V lost 4 bases and J 0 bases, leaving 29 bases between the germline ends. Germline-derived CDR1 and CDR2 are SGHRS and YFSETQ. This CDR3 is 21 amino acids long. As DNA, the CDR3 is TGCGCCAGCAGCGGAACCACCAGGGAGAGCCCCAAAGAATACTCTGGAAACACCATATATTTT. It specifies CASSGTTRESPKEYSGNTIYF.

The chain employs TRBV5-1 and TRBJ2-1, with D hard to call. Germline loops: CDR1 SGHRS, CDR2 YFSETQ. V was pared by 2 bases and J by 7 bases, with 7 bases between. This CDR3 has 12 amino acids. The DNA for the CDR3 is TGCGCCAGCAGCTTCCAATGGAATGAGCAGTTCTTC. Amino acid sequence: CASSFQWNEQFF. The whole variable domain, filled in from reference TRBV5-1 and TRBJ2-1, reads KAGVTQTPRYLIKTRGQQVTLSCSPISGHRSVSWYQQTPGQGLQFLFEYFSETQRNKGNFPGRFSGRQFSNSRSEMNVSTLELGDSALYLCASSFQWNEQFFGPGTRLTVL.

This clonotype came up many times. The chain joins TRBV7-3 to TRBJ2-5, with 7 bases that match TRBD2. CDR1 is SGHTA and CDR2 is FQGTGA in the germline V gene. The CDR3 contains 14 residues. The junction had 2 bases not matched to a gene; V was cut back by 0 bases and J by 4 bases. The CDR3 here is CASSLTGGRETQYF. CDR3 DNA sequence: TGTGCCAGCAGCTTAACGGGGGGGAGAGAGACCCAGTACTTC. Together with reference TRBV7-3 and TRBJ2-5, the CDR3 gives the full variable domain: GAGVSQTPSNKVTEKGKYVELRCDPISGHTALYWYRQSLGQGPEFLIYFQGTGAADDSGLPNDRFFAVRPEGSVSTLKIQRTERGDSAVYLCASSLTGGRETQYFGPGTRLLVL.

The sample holds many counts of this clonotype. The V call is TRBV20-1, the J call TRBJ2-3; 8 positions match TRBD1. CDR1 is DFQATT and CDR2 is SNEGSKA in the germline V gene (reference sequence). The V segment lost 3 bases and the J segment 0 bases; nucleotides outside the gene matches: 17. There are 19 residues in the CDR3. DNA for the CDR3: TGCAGTGCTAGTGGCCCTGGGACAGGTCCCTCTCTTAGCACAGATACGCAGTATTTT. Its translation is CSASGPGTGPSLSTDTQYF.

CDR3 sequence (DNA): TGCGCCAGCAAAGAGGGTCCCGGGGAGCTGTTTTTT. It specifies CASKEGPGELFF. The chain uses TRBV5-1 and TRBJ2-2, with a tentative D call TRBD2 (5 bases). The CDR3 length is 12 residues. Germline V lookup: CDR1 SGHRS, CDR2 YFSETQ. V lost 6 bases, J lost 6 bases, and 9 bases lay in between. The whole variable domain, remainder taken from reference TRBV5-1 and TRBJ2-2, is KAGVTQTPRYLIKTRGQQVTLSCSPISGHRSVSWYQQTPGQGLQFLFEYFSETQRNKGNFPGRFSGRQFSNSRSEMNVSTLELGDSALYLCASKEGPGELFFGEGSRLTVL.

This sequence joins TRBV19 and TRBJ2-7; a weak D match, TRBD2 (6 bases). V was trimmed by 4 bases and J by 6 bases, leaving 16 bases between them. From germline, CDR1 is LNHDA and CDR2 SQIVND (reference sequence). This CDR3 comprises 14 residues. CDR3 nucleotides: TGTGCCAGTAGTACCGGGGGTGAGCAGGGCGAGCAGTACTTC. As protein: CASSTGGEQGEQYF.